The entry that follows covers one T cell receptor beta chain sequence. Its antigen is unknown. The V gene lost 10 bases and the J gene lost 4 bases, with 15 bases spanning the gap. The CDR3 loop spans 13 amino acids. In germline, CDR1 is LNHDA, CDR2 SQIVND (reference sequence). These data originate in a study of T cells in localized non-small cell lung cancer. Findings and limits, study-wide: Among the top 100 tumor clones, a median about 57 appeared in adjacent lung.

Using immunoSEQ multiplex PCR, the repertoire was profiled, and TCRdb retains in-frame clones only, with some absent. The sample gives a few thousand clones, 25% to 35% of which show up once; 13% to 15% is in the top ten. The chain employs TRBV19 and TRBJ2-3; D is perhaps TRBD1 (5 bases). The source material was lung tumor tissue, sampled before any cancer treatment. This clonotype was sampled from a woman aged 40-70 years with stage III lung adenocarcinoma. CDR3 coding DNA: TGTGCCACCACAGACAGAGGCCCAGATACGCAGTATTTT. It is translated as CATTDRGPDTQYF. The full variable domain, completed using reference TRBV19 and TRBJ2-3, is DGGITQSPKYLFRKEGQNVTLSCEQNLNHDAMYWYRQDPGQGLRLIYYSQIVNDFQKGDIAEGYSVSREKKESFPLTVTSAQKNPTAFYLCATTDRGPDTQYFGPGTRLTVL.